This T cell receptor (beta chain) stems from a study of shared clonotypes between healthy human individuals. The CDR3 spans 16 residues. V was clipped by 1 base and J by 2 bases, with 12 bases between them. Germline-derived CDR1 and CDR2 are MGHRA and YSYEKL. Sequencing used immunoSEQ multiplex PCR; TCRdb keeps in-frame clones, though not all of them. The sample includes about 2.2 million clones, about 92% seen only once; the top ten take 1.5% to 2%. As concerns this clone: Its antigen is not known.

CD8 cells classed as naive were CD45RO-negative and positively selected for CCR7, excluding terminally differentiated effector memory CD45RA+ cells. Study conclusions and caveats: Relative to memory subsets, naive subsets generally showed larger estimated richness. Collection of samples was limited to blood; tissue repertoires likely differ.

The material sequenced was naive CD8+ T cells from PBMCs. This chain links TRBV4-1 with TRBJ2-1; possibly TRBD2 for D (6 bases). The clonotype was recovered from a young man in good health. Some clones in this sample may be carry-over from other donors' samples. The CDR3: CASSQVSSAAYNEQFF. The CDR3 nucleotides read TGCGCCAGCAGCCAAGTTTCTAGCGCTGCCTACAATGAGCAGTTCTTC.